The subject of this entry is one T cell receptor (beta chain). The source of the sample is a study of blood T cell repertoires in COVID-19. The germline V gene encodes CDR1 MNHEY and CDR2 SMNVEV (reference sequence). The junction had 12 bases not matched to a gene; V was cut back by 2 bases and J by 9 bases. The CDR3 has 16 amino acids. TCRdb's table, derived via immunoSEQ multiplex PCR, lists solely in-frame clones and lacks some. The sample holds about 69,000 clones, 90% seen once. The TCR sequence derives from a man aged 50 or older with acute or convalescent COVID-19. The V and J genes are TRBV27 and TRBJ2-1; 8 positions match TRBD2. Material for sequencing was peripheral blood. Here the CDR3 DNA reads TGTGCCAGCAGTTTAATTGACGGGAGGGCCGGAGGTGAGCAGTTCTTC. Residues: CASSLIDGRAGGEQFF.